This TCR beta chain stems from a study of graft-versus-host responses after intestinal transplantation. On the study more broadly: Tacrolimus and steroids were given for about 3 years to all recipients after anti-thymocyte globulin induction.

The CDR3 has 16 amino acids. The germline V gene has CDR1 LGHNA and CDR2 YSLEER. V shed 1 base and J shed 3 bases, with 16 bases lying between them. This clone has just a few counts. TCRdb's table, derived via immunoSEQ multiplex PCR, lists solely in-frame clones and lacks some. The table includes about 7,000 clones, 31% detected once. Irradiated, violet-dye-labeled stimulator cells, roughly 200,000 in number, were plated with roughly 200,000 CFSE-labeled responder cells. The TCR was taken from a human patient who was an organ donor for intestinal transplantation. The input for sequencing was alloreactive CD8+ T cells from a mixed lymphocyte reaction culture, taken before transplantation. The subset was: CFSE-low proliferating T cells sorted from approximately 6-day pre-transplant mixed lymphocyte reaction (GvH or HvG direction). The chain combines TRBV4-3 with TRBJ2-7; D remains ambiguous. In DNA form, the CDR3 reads TGCGCCAGCAGCCAAGGCCCCCCGACGAGCCGCTACGAGCAGTACTTC. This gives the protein CASSQGPPTSRYEQYF.